This TCR beta chain was observed in a study of shared clonotypes between healthy human individuals. Overall study results and limits: Sequencing depth was expected to influence donor clonotype sharing.

The method was immunoSEQ multiplex PCR; TCRdb's version includes in-frame clones alone and lacks a portion of them. The table shows millions of clones, with 90% to 95% occurring only once. Germline loops: CDR1 SGHRS, CDR2 YFSETQ. With 5 bases clipped from V and 0 bases from J, the junction kept 2 bases outside the gene matches. The CDR3 runs 14 residues. In regard to this clone: The antigen is undetermined.

V usage is TRBV5-1 and J usage is TRBJ2-5; the match to TRBD2 covers 9 bases. This receptor was obtained from a man between 18 and 29 years old in good health. Sequenced sample: naive CD4+ T cells sorted from blood. The sample's subset: CD45RA+ positively selected. The CDR3 DNA follows: TGCGCCAGCAGAAGACTAGCGGACCAAGAGACCCAGTACTTC. Translation: CASRRLADQETQYF.